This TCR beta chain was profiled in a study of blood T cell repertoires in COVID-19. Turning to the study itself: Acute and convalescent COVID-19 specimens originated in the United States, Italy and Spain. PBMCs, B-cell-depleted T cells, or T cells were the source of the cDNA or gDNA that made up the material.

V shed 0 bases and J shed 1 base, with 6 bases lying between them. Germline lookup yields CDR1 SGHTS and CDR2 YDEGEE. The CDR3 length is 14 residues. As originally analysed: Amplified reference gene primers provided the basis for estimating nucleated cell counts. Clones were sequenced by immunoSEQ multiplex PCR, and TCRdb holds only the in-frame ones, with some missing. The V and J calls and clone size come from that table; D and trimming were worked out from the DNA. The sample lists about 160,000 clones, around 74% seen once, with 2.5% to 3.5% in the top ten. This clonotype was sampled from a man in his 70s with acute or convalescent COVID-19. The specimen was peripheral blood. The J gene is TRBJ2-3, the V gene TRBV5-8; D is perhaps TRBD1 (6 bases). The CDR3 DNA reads TGTGCCAGCAGCTTGGACAGGGGCACAGATACGCAGTATTTT. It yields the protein CASSLDRGTDTQYF. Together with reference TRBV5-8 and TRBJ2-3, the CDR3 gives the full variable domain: EAGVTQSPTHLIKTRGQQATLRCSPISGHTSVYWYQQALGLGLQFLLWYDEGEERNRGNFPPRFSGRQFPNYSSELNVNALELEDSALYLCASSLDRGTDTQYFGPGTRLTVL.